This T cell receptor beta chain was retrieved from a study of blood T cell repertoires in COVID-19. Study as a whole: COVID-19 samples collected from the United States, Italy and Spain covered acute and convalescent phases. The cDNA or gDNA used as material had been derived from T cells, B-cell-depleted T cells, or PBMCs.

Germline CDR1 MNHEY, CDR2 SVGAGI. This CDR3 has 13 residues. Between the trimmed V and J ends, which lost 6 bases and 7 bases, there was a span of 13 bases. As originally analysed: Amplifying reference gene primers gave estimates of nucleated cell counts. Sequenced by immunoSEQ multiplex PCR; TCRdb stores in-frame clones only, minus some. V and J calls and clone size are given by that table; D and trimming were obtained from the DNA. In the table there are under 200,000 clones, approximately 85% of which are singletons. The rearrangement uses TRBV6-5 and TRBJ1-3, with unresolved D. The source of this sequence is an elderly woman with acute or convalescent COVID-19. The sequenced material came from peripheral blood. CDR3 coding DNA: TGTGCCAGCAGCCCCCGTGGCGGGAACACCATATATTTT. As protein: CASSPRGGNTIYF.